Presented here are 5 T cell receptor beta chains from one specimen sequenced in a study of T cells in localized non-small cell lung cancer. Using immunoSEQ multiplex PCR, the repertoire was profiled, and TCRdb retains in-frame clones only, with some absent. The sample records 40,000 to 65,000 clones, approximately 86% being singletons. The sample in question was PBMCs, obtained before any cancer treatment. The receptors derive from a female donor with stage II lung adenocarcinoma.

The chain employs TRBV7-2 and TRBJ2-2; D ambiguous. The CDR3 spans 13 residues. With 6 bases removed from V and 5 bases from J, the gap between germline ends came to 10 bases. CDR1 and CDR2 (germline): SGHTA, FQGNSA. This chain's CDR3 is CASRSVLTGELFF. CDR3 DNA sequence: TGTGCCAGCAGATCGGTCCTGACCGGGGAGCTGTTTTTT. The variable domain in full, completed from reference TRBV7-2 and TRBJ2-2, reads GAGVSQSPSNKVTEKGKDVELRCDPISGHTALYWYRQSLGQGLEFLIYFQGNSAPDKSGLPSDRFSAERTGGSVSTLTIQRTQQEDSAVYLCASRSVLTGELFFGEGSRLTVL.

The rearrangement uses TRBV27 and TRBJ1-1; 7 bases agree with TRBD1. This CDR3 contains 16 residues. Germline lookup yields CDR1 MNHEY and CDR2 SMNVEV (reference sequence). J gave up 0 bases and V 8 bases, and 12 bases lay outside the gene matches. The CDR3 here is CASPPTLQGMNTEAFF. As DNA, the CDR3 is TGTGCCAGCCCTCCGACTCTACAGGGGATGAACACTGAAGCTTTCTTT.

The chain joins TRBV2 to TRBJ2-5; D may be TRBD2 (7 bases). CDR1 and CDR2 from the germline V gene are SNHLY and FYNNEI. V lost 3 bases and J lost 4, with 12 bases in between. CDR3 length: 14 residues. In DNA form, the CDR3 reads TGTGCCAGCAGTGAGAGGGGGGGGCGAGAGACCCAGTACTTC. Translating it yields CASSERGGRETQYF.

CDR3 sequence: CASSRALAGSSYNEQFF. For the CDR3, the DNA is TGTGCCAGCAGCCGGGCGTTGGCGGGGAGCTCCTACAATGAGCAGTTCTTC. The chain employs TRBV5-4 and TRBJ2-1, with D perhaps TRBD2 (6 bases). The CDR3 is 17 residues long. Germline CDR1 and CDR2: SGHNT and YYREEE (reference sequence). Trimming took off 4 bases at V and 0 bases at J, with 17 bases between the two ends.

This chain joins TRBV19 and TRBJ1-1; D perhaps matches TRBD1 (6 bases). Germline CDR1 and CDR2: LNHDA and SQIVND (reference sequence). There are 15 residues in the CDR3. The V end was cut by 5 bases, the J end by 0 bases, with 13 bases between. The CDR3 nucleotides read TGTGCCAGTAGTTTTCGGACAGATTTGAACACTGAAGCTTTCTTT. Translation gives CASSFRTDLNTEAFF.